Listed below are T cell receptor beta chains from one sample, sequenced in a study of CXCR3-negative and CXCR3-positive naive CD8 T cells. After re-calling the 5' RACE reads, TCRdb lists one entry per CDR3 protein, DNA absent. The sample is made up of roughly 45,000 distinct CDR3 sequences, and the top ten hold 2.5% of it. The specimen was naive CXCR3- CD8+ T cells from blood. The receptors originated from a human donor in good health. Some clones in this sample may be carry-over from other donors' samples. The CDR3 runs from the conserved cysteine through the conserved F or W. Clone size is given for some rows only: seen once, a few or many times, or a class if the clone is expanded.

clone size: NA
CDR3 length: 15
J gene: TRBJ2-1
V gene: TRBV29-1
CDR3 protein: CSVGWGLAGLSQQFF

clone size: NA
CDR3 length: 11
J gene: TRBJ2-7
V gene: TRBV4-1
CDR3 protein: CASSTSYEQYF

clone size: NA
CDR3 length: 16
J gene: TRBJ2-5
V gene: TRBV7-8
CDR3 protein: CASSHGGLRGLETQYF

clone size: NA
CDR3 length: 13
J gene: TRBJ2-5
V gene: TRBV27
CDR3 protein: CARSTGSRETQYF

clone size: NA
CDR3 length: 19
J gene: TRBJ2-5
V gene: TRBV7-2
CDR3 protein: CASSPETLAGVAPQETQYF

clone size: NA
CDR3 length: 15
J gene: TRBJ1-1
V gene: TRBV4-3
CDR3 protein: CASSQEDGRNTEAFF

clone size: NA
CDR3 length: 14
J gene: TRBJ2-5
V gene: TRBV5-1
CDR3 protein: CASSLGGEFETQYF

clone size: NA
CDR3 length: 11
J gene: TRBJ2-7
V gene: TRBV29-1
CDR3 protein: CSVVSGLEQYF

clone size: NA
CDR3 length: 15
J gene: TRBJ2-7
V gene: TRBV28
CDR3 protein: CASSFPTSGRTEQYF

clone size: NA
CDR3 length: 13
J gene: TRBJ1-6
V gene: TRBV28
CDR3 protein: CASSQWEGSPLHF

clone size: NA
CDR3 length: 15
J gene: TRBJ1-1
V gene: TRBV4-3
CDR3 protein: CASSQDSGVDTEAFF

clone size: NA
CDR3 length: 15
J gene: TRBJ1-1
V gene: TRBV12-3/TRBV12-4
CDR3 protein: CASGDRGSPNTEAFF

clone size: NA
CDR3 length: 15
J gene: TRBJ2-3
V gene: TRBV28
CDR3 protein: CASSSPTSGWDTQYF

clone size: NA
CDR3 length: 16
J gene: TRBJ2-1
V gene: TRBV29-1
CDR3 protein: CSVLGFGQESYNEQFF

clone size: medium-sized
CDR3 length: 14
J gene: TRBJ2-1
V gene: TRBV20-1
CDR3 protein: CSAPREGDYNEQFF

clone size: NA
CDR3 length: 14
J gene: TRBJ1-1
V gene: TRBV12-3/TRBV12-4
CDR3 protein: CASRPPGLNTEAFF

clone size: NA
CDR3 length: 18
J gene: TRBJ2-1
V gene: TRBV3-1
CDR3 protein: CASSPQSFMTVSYNEQFF

clone size: NA
CDR3 length: 16
J gene: TRBJ2-3
V gene: TRBV7-6
CDR3 protein: CASSPARGKTTDTQYF

clone size: NA
CDR3 length: 14
J gene: TRBJ1-1
V gene: TRBV11-2
CDR3 protein: CASSSGQGRTEAFF

clone size: NA
CDR3 length: 18
J gene: TRBJ2-5
V gene: TRBV14
CDR3 protein: CASSQMTSGGLPQETQYF

clone size: NA
CDR3 length: 15
J gene: TRBJ2-2
V gene: TRBV5-1
CDR3 protein: CASSRRQLNTGELFF

clone size: NA
CDR3 length: 16
J gene: TRBJ2-5
V gene: TRBV12-3/TRBV12-4
CDR3 protein: CASSYSGGAGSETQYF

clone size: NA
CDR3 length: 13
J gene: TRBJ2-7
V gene: TRBV12-3/TRBV12-4
CDR3 protein: CASSLQSSYEQYF

clone size: NA
CDR3 length: 16
J gene: TRBJ2-3
V gene: TRBV29-1
CDR3 protein: CSVDPQWGGAADTQYF

clone size: NA
CDR3 length: 18
J gene: TRBJ2-1
V gene: TRBV6-2/TRBV6-3
CDR3 protein: CASSYGTASGRAVNEQFF